This T cell receptor beta chain was documented in a study of blood T cell repertoires in COVID-19 (dated by TCRdb to 2020 to 2021). Describing the broader study: Collaborator samples came from the United States, Italy and Spain and covered acute and convalescent phases of COVID-19. The prospective study material was composed of cDNA or gDNA derived from T cells, B-cell-depleted T cells, or PBMCs. Subjects who had been exposed to COVID-19, were actively infected with it, or had recovered from it provided the deeply sampled blood TCRbeta repertoires that made up the dataset. The repertoires were made available in a free public database intended to serve as a resource for research on the immune response to SARS-CoV-2. The samples were drawn from the first 160 participants of the ongoing ImmuneRACE study and from over 950 subjects provided by 6 global collaborators. A de-identified subject ID, COVID-19 status, age in years and sex were almost always included in the sample metadata. Where HLA class I and class II types were available, the types were taken from metadata supplied by the sample provider, not from assay-based typing. Summary of the overall study and its limitations: The amount of clinical and demographic metadata varied by source and participant and was provided uncurated.

The immunoSEQ Assay, a bias-controlled multiplex PCR, was used to amplify TCRbeta CDR3 regions from genomic DNA. Per the source publication's procedure: Within the assay, amplification of reference gene primers was used to estimate how many nucleated cells each sample contained. To quantify the absolute abundance of each unique TCRbeta CDR3 rearrangement, sequence reads were collapsed and filtered. For each sample, productive Simpson clonality was calculated as the square root of Simpson's diversity index across productive rearrangements. TCRdb provides this immuneACCESS table in a form limited to in-frame rearrangements. Some clones are lacking; in checked studies, under half of them reflect an unresolved V gene, and why the rest are absent is not known. V and J calls and clone size are given by that table; D and trimming were obtained from the DNA. This sample comprises 140,000 to 150,000 clones, 84% of them detected only once. In total, the top ten clones hold around 9.6% of the sample.

Collaborating institutions collected whole blood in K2EDTA tubes following their own protocols. Collaborator samples were shipped for TCRbeta analysis as frozen whole blood, isolated PBMCs, or DNA extracted from either sample type. Points on this clone: Its antigen remains undetermined. No much larger clone is present one base from it, and per-base qualities are unavailable.

Relative to germline, V is missing 0 bases and J is missing 9 bases, with 5 bases of the junction outside any gene match. The germline V gene encodes CDR1 SGHNT and CDR2 YYREEE (reference sequence). The CDR3 numbers 14 residues from cysteine through phenylalanine. Only the CDR3 DNA stays, 42 bases, in frame from base 1. The rearrangement joined TRBV5-4 to TRBJ2-1, with 8 junctional bases fitting TRBD1. This clonotype was sampled from a man in his fifties or sixties with active or convalescent COVID-19. Input material: peripheral blood. The DNA reads as follows: TGTGCCAGCAGCTTGGGACAGGGGAGAGGTGAGCAGTTCTTC. Translation gives CASSLGQGRGEQFF.